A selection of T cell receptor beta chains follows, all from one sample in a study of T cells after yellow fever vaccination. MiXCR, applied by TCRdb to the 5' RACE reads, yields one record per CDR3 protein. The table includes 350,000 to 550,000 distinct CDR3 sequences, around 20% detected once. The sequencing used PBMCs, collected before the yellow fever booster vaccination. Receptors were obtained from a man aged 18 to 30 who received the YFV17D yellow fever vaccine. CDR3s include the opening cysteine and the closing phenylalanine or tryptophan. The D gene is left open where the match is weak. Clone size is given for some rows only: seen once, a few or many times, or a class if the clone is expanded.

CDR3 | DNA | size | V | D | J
CASSLEGGETQYF | TGCGCCAGCAGCTTGGAGGGCGGAGAGACCCAGTACTTC | many | TRBV5-1 | - | TRBJ2-5
CASTLLRTGVNSPLHF | TGTGCCAGCACGCTCCTTCGGACAGGGGTGAATTCACCCCTCCACTTT | - | TRBV27 | TRBD1 | TRBJ1-6
CSASSDIDQPQHF | TGCAGTGCTAGCTCGGACATAGATCAGCCCCAGCATTTT | - | TRBV20-1 | - | TRBJ1-5
CASSLRERGNTGELFF | TGTGCCAGCAGCCTCCGGGAGAGGGGGAACACCGGGGAGCTGTTTTTT | - | TRBV7-2 | - | TRBJ2-2
CASSWGRGRTAFF | TGTGCCAGCAGTTGGGGCAGGGGGCGAACAGCTTTCTTT | - | TRBV6-5 | TRBD1 | TRBJ1-1
CSARTTYEQYF | TGCAGTGCTAGAACAACCTACGAGCAGTACTTC | few | TRBV20-1 | - | TRBJ2-7
CASSYTGTQYF | TGTGCCAGCAGTTATACCGGTACGCAGTATTTT | few | TRBV6-5 | - | TRBJ2-3
CASAPRLQETQYF | TGTGCCAGCGCACCCAGGCTTCAAGAGACCCAGTACTTC | few | TRBV6-6 | - | TRBJ2-5
CASSQDPERGATNEKLFF | TGTGCCAGCAGCCAAGATCCGGAGCGTGGGGCCACTAATGAAAAACTGTTTTTT | few | TRBV4-2 | - | TRBJ1-4
CASSQETGVSDEQYF | TGTGCCAGCAGCCAGGAGACAGGGGTTTCGGACGAGCAGTACTTC | - | TRBV4-2 | TRBD1 | TRBJ2-7
CASSLTKNTEAFF | TGTGCCAGCAGCTTGACAAAAAACACTGAAGCTTTCTTT | few | TRBV7-3 | - | TRBJ1-1
CASSQDVHTDTQYF | TGCGCCAGCAGCCAAGATGTCCACACAGATACGCAGTATTTT | few | TRBV4-1 | - | TRBJ2-3
CSARDEKQPNYGYTF | TGCAGTGCTAGAGATGAAAAACAGCCTAACTATGGCTACACCTTC | few | TRBV20-1 | - | TRBJ1-2
CASFSQGAVGTEAFF | TGTGCCAGCTTTTCCCAGGGGGCGGTCGGCACTGAAGCTTTCTTT | few | TRBV5-4 | TRBD1 | TRBJ1-1
CASGVGPGFSNYGYTF | TGTGCCAGCGGAGTGGGGCCAGGGTTTTCTAACTATGGCTACACCTTC | few | TRBV27 | - | TRBJ1-2
CAWSVKGGFYGYTF | TGTGCCTGGAGTGTGAAAGGGGGCTTCTATGGCTACACCTTC | - | TRBV30 | TRBD1 | TRBJ1-2
CASSSPFGNTEAFF | TGTGCCAGCAGTTCCCCATTCGGGAACACTGAAGCTTTCTTT | few | TRBV12-3/TRBV12-4 | - | TRBJ1-1
CASSSGQGSPNSPLHF | TGCGCCAGCAGCTCCGGACAGGGGTCCCCTAATTCACCCCTCCACTTT | - | TRBV5-1 | TRBD1 | TRBJ1-6
CASSLEGARRPQHF | TGTGCCAGCAGCCTCGAGGGGGCGAGGCGGCCCCAGCATTTT | - | TRBV7-2 | TRBD1 | TRBJ1-5
CASSKTGRYQPQHF | TGTGCCAGCAGCAAGACAGGGCGGTATCAGCCCCAGCATTTT | - | TRBV6-2/TRBV6-3 | TRBD1 | TRBJ1-5
CASRQGQDTEAFF | TGTGCCAGCAGACAGGGGCAGGACACTGAAGCTTTCTTT | few | TRBV6-5 | TRBD1 | TRBJ1-1
CASSSRLTGDTEAFF | TGCGCCAGCAGCTCCCGTTTAACAGGGGACACTGAAGCTTTCTTT | once | TRBV5-1 | TRBD1 | TRBJ1-1
CASSPWTGGAKNIQYF | TGTGCCAGCAGTCCATGGACAGGAGGCGCCAAAAACATTCAGTACTTC | few | TRBV27 | TRBD1 | TRBJ2-4
CASSLSGGATYEQYF | TGTGCCAGCAGCTTGAGTGGGGGAGCTACCTACGAGCAGTACTTC | few | TRBV7-2 | - | TRBJ2-7
CASTGTSGYNEQFF | TGTGCCAGCACTGGGACTAGCGGGTACAATGAGCAGTTCTTC | - | TRBV12-3/TRBV12-4 | TRBD2 | TRBJ2-1
CASRKETYEQYF | TGTGCCAGCAGGAAGGAAACCTACGAGCAGTACTTC | - | TRBV2 | - | TRBJ2-7
CSAITARTGGMAKNIQYF | TGCAGTGCCATAACCGCCCGGACAGGAGGAATGGCCAAAAACATTCAGTACTTC | - | TRBV20-1 | TRBD1 | TRBJ2-4
CATRPDGSSGANVLTF | TGTGCCACCCGCCCCGACGGGAGCTCTGGGGCCAACGTCCTGACTTTC | - | TRBV10-3 | - | TRBJ2-6
CASSRRLAGEETQYF | TGTGCCAGCAGCCGCCGACTAGCGGGGGAAGAGACCCAGTACTTC | - | TRBV12-3/TRBV12-4 | TRBD2 | TRBJ2-5
CASSFHRVSGANVLTF | TGTGCCAGCAGCTTCCACAGGGTCTCTGGGGCCAACGTCCTGACTTTC | - | TRBV7-9 | - | TRBJ2-6
CASSKNRPADTQYF | TGTGCCAGCAGCAAGAACCGGCCGGCAGATACGCAGTATTTT | few | TRBV7-2 | - | TRBJ2-3
CASSMSGARIEQFF | TGTGCCAGCAGTATGAGCGGGGCACGGATTGAGCAGTTCTTC | - | TRBV6-5 | TRBD2 | TRBJ2-1
CASSPGLGLVSDTQYF | TGCGCCAGCAGCCCGGGACTAGGTCTTGTATCAGATACGCAGTATTTT | - | TRBV4-3 | TRBD2 | TRBJ2-3
CASSPAGGGELFF | TGCGCCAGCAGCCCAGCAGGGGGTGGGGAGCTGTTTTTT | many | TRBV4-3 | TRBD1 | TRBJ2-2
CSVQPGQVETQYF | TGCAGCGTCCAGCCGGGACAGGTGGAGACCCAGTACTTC | few | TRBV29-1 | TRBD1 | TRBJ2-5
CSARLAGVSSYNEQFF | TGCAGTGCTCGTCTAGCGGGGGTGAGCTCCTACAATGAGCAGTTCTTC | - | TRBV20-1 | TRBD2 | TRBJ2-1
CASSLVFTGGGSYNEQFF | TGTGCCAGCAGCTTAGTGTTTACGGGCGGGGGATCCTACAATGAGCAGTTCTTC | few | TRBV7-9 | TRBD2 | TRBJ2-1
CASSQDLKGPEAFF | TGCGCCAGCAGCCAAGATTTGAAGGGCCCTGAAGCTTTCTTT | - | TRBV4-1 | - | TRBJ1-1
CASSQGDRGHNEQFF | TGTGCCAGCAGCCAAGGGGACAGGGGACACAATGAGCAGTTCTTC | few | TRBV4-2 | TRBD1 | TRBJ2-1
CASSFGLAEETQYF | TGTGCCAGCAGCTTCGGGCTAGCCGAAGAGACCCAGTACTTC | many | TRBV7-2 | - | TRBJ2-5